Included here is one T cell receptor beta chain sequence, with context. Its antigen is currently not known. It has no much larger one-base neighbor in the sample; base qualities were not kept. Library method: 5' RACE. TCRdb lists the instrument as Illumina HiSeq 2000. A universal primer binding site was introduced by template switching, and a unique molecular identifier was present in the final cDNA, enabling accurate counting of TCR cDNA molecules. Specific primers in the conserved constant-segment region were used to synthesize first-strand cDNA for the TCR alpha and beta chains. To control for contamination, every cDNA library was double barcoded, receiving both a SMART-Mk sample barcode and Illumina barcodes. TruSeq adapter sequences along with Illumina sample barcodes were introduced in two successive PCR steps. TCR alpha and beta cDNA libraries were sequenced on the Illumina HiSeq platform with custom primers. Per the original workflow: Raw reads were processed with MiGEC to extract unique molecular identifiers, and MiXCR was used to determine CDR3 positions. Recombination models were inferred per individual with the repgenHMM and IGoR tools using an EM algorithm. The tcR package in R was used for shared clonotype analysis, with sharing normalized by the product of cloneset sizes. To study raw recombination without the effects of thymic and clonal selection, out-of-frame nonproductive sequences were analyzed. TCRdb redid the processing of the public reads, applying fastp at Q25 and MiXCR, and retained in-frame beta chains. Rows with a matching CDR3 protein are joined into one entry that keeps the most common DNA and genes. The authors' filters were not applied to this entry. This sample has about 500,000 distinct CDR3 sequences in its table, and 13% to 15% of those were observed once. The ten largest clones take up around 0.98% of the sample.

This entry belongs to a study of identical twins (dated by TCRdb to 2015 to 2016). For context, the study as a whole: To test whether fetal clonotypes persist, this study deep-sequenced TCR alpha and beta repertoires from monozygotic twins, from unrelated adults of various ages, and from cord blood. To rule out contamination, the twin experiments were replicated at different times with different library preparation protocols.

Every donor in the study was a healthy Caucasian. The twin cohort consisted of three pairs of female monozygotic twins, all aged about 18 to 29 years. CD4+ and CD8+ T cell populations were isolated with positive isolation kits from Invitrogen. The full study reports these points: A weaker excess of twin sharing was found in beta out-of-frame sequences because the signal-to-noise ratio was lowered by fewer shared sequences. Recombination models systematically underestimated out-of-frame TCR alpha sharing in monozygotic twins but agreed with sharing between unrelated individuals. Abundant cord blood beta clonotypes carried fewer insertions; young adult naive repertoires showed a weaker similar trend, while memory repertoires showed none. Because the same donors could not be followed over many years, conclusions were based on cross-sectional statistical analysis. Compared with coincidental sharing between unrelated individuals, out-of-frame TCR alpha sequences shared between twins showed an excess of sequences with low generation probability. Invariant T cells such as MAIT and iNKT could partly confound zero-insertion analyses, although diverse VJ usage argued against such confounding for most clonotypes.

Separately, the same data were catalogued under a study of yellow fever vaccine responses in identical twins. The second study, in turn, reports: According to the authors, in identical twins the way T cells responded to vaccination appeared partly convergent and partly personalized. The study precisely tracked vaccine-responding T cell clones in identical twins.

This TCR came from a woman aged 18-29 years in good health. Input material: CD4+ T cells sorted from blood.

The CDR3 region has the sequence CASSRVWGDRTYNEQFF. The nucleotides read TGTGCCAGCAGCCGCGTTTGGGGGGACAGGACCTACAATGAGCAGTTCTTC. The chain employs TRBV11-2 and TRBJ2-1; 8 bases in the middle match TRBD1. The CDR3, cysteine through phenylalanine, is 17 amino acids long. Only the CDR3 DNA is retained, 51 bases long and in frame from the first base. Compared with germline, V lacks 5 bases and J lacks 2 bases; bases without a gene match: 11. From a lookup of the germline V gene, CDR1 and CDR2 are SGHAT and FQNNGV.